This T cell receptor (beta chain) was sequenced during a study of cytomegalovirus exposure and HLA in healthy donors. V dropped 1 base and J dropped 1 base, with 11 bases sitting between them. The CDR3 extends over 15 amino acids. CDR1 and CDR2 (germline): SNHLY, FYNNEI. Study-wide points: Equally common other TCR beta chains were less clonally expanded than HLA-associated ones, a later analysis found. Published work reported that the classifier diagnosed cytomegalovirus status with high specificity and sensitivity.

With 60 Vbeta and 13 Jbeta primers, the PCR was carried out. Method: immunoSEQ multiplex PCR; TCRdb's copy keeps in-frame clones and lacks some. The profile shows about 160,000 clones, about 85% of them singletons. Comments on this clone: What it binds is unknown.

The chain couples TRBV2 to TRBJ2-7; no clear D gene. The receptor was derived from a young man in good health and CMV-seronegative. Sequencing input: PBMCs. CDR3 amino acids: CASSEGGSESYEQYF. Here the CDR3 DNA reads TGTGCCAGCAGTGAAGGAGGCAGCGAATCCTACGAGCAGTACTTC.